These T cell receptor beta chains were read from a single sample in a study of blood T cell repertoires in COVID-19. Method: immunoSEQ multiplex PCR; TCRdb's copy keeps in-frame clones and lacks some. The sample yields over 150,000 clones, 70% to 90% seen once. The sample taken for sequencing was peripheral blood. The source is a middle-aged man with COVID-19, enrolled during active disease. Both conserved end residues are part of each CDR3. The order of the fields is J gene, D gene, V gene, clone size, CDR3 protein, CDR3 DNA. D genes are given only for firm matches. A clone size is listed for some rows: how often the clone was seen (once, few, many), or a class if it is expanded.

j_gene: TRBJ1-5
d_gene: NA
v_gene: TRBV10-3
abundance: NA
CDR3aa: CAISNRVSQPQHF
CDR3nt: TGTGCCATCAGTAACAGGGTAAGTCAGCCCCAGCATTTT

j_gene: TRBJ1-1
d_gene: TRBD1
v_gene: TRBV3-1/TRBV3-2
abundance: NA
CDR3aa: CASSQGTGRDTEAFF
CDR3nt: TGTGCCAGCAGCCAAGGGACAGGGCGCGACACTGAAGCTTTCTTT

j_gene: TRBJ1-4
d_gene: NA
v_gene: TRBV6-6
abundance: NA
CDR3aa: CASTEGSEKLFF
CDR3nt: TGTGCCAGCACCGAAGGGAGTGAAAAACTGTTTTTT

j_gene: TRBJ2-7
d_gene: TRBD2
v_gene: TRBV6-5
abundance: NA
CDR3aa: CASRQAGGPVEQYF
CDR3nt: TGTGCCAGCAGACAAGCGGGAGGGCCTGTAGAGCAGTACTTC

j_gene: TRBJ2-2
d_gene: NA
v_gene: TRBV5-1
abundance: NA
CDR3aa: CASSLAGSTGELFF
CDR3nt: TGCGCCAGCAGCTTGGCTGGCTCCACCGGGGAGCTGTTTTTT

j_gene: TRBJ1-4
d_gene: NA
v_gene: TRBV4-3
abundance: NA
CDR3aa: CASSNPELSEKLFF
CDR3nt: TGCGCCAGCAGCAACCCCGAGCTGAGTGAAAAACTGTTTTTT

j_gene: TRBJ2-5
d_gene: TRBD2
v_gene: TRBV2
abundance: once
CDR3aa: CASKKTSGWETQYF
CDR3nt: TGTGCCAGCAAGAAGACTAGCGGGTGGGAGACCCAGTACTTC

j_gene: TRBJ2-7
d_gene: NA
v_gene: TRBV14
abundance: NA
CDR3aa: CASSQGSRASEQYF
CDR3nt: TGTGCCAGCAGCCAAGGGTCCAGGGCCTCCGAGCAGTACTTC

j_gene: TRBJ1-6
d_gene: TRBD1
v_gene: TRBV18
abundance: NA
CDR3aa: CASSPSGQVNSPLHF
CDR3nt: TGTGCCAGCTCACCATCAGGACAGGTCAATTCACCCCTCCACTTT

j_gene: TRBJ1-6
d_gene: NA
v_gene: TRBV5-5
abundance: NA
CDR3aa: CASSRRTDDYSPLHF
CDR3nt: TGTGCCAGCAGCCGGCGGACAGACGATTATTCACCCCTCCACTTT

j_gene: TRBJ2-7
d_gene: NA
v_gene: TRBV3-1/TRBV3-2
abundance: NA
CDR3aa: CASSQGGGFPYEQYF
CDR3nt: TGTGCCAGCAGCCAAGGAGGAGGGTTTCCCTACGAGCAGTACTTC

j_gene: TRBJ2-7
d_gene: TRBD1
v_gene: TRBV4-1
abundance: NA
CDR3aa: CASSQSGTGGYEQYF
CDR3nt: TGCGCCAGCAGCCAGTCCGGGACAGGGGGCTACGAGCAGTACTTC

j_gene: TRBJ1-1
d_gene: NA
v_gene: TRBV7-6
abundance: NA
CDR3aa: CASSSLMDTEAFF
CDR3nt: TGTGCCAGCAGCTCACTAATGGACACTGAAGCTTTCTTT

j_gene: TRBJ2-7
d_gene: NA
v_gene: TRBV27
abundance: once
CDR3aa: CASSESTGRAYEQYF
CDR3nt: TGTGCCAGCAGTGAATCGACAGGACGAGCCTACGAGCAGTACTTC

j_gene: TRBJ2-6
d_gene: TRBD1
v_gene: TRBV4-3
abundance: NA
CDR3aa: CASSRDRGSGANVLTF
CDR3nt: TGCGCCAGCAGCCGCGACAGGGGCTCTGGGGCCAACGTCCTGACTTTC

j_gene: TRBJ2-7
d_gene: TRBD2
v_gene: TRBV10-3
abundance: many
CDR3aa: CAISDGLAGYEQYF
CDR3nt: TGTGCCATCAGTGATGGACTAGCTGGGTACGAGCAGTACTTC

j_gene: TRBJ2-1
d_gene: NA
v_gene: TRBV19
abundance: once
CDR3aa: CASSIVGVNEQFF
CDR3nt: TGTGCCAGTAGTATAGTGGGAGTCAATGAGCAGTTCTTC

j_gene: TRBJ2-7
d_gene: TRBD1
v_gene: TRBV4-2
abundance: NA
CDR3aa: CASSPLGQGSYEQYF
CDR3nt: TGTGCCAGCAGCCCCCTGGGACAGGGATCCTACGAGCAGTACTTC

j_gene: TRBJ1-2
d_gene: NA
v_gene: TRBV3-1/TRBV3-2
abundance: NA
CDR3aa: CASSDTAYYGYTF
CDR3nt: TGTGCCAGCAGCGACACAGCTTACTATGGCTACACCTTC

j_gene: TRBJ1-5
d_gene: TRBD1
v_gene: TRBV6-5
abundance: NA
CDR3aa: CASSSTGGGNQPQHF
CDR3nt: TGTGCCAGCAGTTCAACAGGGGGCGGCAATCAGCCCCAGCATTTT

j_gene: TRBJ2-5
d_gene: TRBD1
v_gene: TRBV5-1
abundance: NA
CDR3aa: CASSSQGQETQYF
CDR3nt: TGCGCCAGCAGCTCACAGGGACAGGAGACCCAGTACTTC

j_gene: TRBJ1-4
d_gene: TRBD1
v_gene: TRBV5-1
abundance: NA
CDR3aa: CASSLGAQGAGEKLFF
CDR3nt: TGCGCCAGCAGCTTGGGGGCCCAGGGGGCAGGGGAAAAACTGTTTTTT

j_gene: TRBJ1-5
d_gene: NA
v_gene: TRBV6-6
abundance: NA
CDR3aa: CASNYDRSSNQPQHF
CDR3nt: TGTGCCAGCAACTACGACAGGTCTAGCAATCAGCCCCAGCATTTT

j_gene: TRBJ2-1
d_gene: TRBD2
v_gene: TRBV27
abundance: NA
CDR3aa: CASSLEGGTSGTYNEQFF
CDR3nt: TGTGCCAGCAGTTTGGAAGGGGGGACTAGCGGAACCTACAATGAGCAGTTCTTC

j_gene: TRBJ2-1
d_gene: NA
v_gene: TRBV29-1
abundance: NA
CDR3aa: CSVQNNEQFF
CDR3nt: TGCAGCGTCCAAAACAATGAGCAGTTCTTC

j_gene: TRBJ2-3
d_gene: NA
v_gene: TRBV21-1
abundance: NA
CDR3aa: CASSTPLGTASSTDTQYF
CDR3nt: TGTGCCAGCAGCACTCCGCTAGGGACAGCTTCTAGCACAGATACGCAGTATTTT

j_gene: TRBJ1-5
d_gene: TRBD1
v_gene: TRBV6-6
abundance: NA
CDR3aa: CASSWDRVSNQPQHF
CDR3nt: TGTGCCAGCAGTTGGGACAGGGTGAGCAATCAGCCCCAGCATTTT

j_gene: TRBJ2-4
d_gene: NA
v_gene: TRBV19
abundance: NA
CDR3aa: CASSIDHRGYISGDHSKNIQYF
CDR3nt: TGTGCCAGTAGTATAGACCACAGGGGATATATTAGCGGAGACCACTCCAAAAACATTCAGTACTTC